The rows below give T cell receptor beta chains drawn from one sample of a study of identical twins. MiXCR was run by TCRdb on the 5' RACE reads, yielding one entry per CDR3 protein. This repertoire shows 550,000 to 800,000 distinct CDR3 sequences, 7.1% found once; its top ten account for about 1.5%. These records were also assigned to another study, of yellow fever vaccine responses in identical twins.

The sequencing input was PBMCs. The receptors come from a woman younger than 35 in good health. Each CDR3 is given with its conserved first and last residue. D genes are given only for firm matches. Size is stated for part of the rows, as once, few or many counts, or as a class when the clone is expanded.

cdr3_nt	cdr3_aa	clone_size	v_call	j_call	d_call
TGCGCCAGCAGCCATAGAGCGACTGGAGGGGGCGGTACAGATACGCAGTATTTT	CASSHRATGGGGTDTQYF	.	TRBV4-1	TRBJ2-3	.
TGCGCCAGCAGCTTTTCAGGGGAGAGCACCGGGGAGCTGTTTTTT	CASSFSGESTGELFF	.	TRBV5-1	TRBJ2-2	.
TGCGCCAGCAGCTGGGACGGTAACACCATATATTTT	CASSWDGNTIYF	few	TRBV5-1	TRBJ1-3	.
TGTGCCAGCAGCTTACTAGCGGGAGGTATGGATACGCAGTATTTT	CASSLLAGGMDTQYF	.	TRBV11-3	TRBJ2-3	TRBD2
TGCAGCGTTGACGACACAAACACCGGGGAGCTGTTTTTT	CSVDDTNTGELFF	few	TRBV29-1	TRBJ2-2	.
TGTGCCACCAGCAGAGCGCAGAACACAGATACGCAGTATTTT	CATSRAQNTDTQYF	few	TRBV15	TRBJ2-3	.
TGTGCCAGCAGTTTCGCTAGCGGGAGTGACAATGAGCAGTTCTTC	CASSFASGSDNEQFF	few	TRBV27	TRBJ2-1	TRBD2
TGTGCCAGCAGCCTATCGGGACAGTCTAGGAACATTCAGTACTTC	CASSLSGQSRNIQYF	few	TRBV12-3/TRBV12-4	TRBJ2-4	TRBD1
TGTGCCAGCAGCTTAGTCGCAGGGAACTATGGCTACACCTTC	CASSLVAGNYGYTF	many	TRBV7-2	TRBJ1-2	.
TGTGCCAGCAGCGTAGCCCATGAGCAGTTCTTC	CASSVAHEQFF	many	TRBV9	TRBJ2-1	.
TGTGCCAGCAGTTTAGCGAAAGGGGTGATGTTCTTC	CASSLAKGVMFF	few	TRBV12-3/TRBV12-4	TRBJ2-1	.
TGTGCCAGCAGTTTAAGCTTCAATCAGCCCCAGCATTTT	CASSLSFNQPQHF	many	TRBV27	TRBJ1-5	.
TGTGCCAGCAGTTTCCCGACTAGCGGGGGGCGCACAGATACGCAGTATTTT	CASSFPTSGGRTDTQYF	few	TRBV28	TRBJ2-3	TRBD2
TGTGCCACGGATCGGAGAGGGGGCCCCTCCGCAGATACGCAGTATTTT	CATDRRGGPSADTQYF	.	TRBV10-3	TRBJ2-3	TRBD1
TGTGCCAGCAGCTTTAGTTTCCTGGGTAGCAATCAGCCCCAGCATTTT	CASSFSFLGSNQPQHF	many	TRBV7-2	TRBJ1-5	.
TGTGCCAGCTCACCAGGAATGTCAGAGACCCAGTACTTC	CASSPGMSETQYF	few	TRBV18	TRBJ2-5	.
TGCGCCAGCAGCTCTGGACAGGCGGCCACTGAAGCTTTCTTT	CASSSGQAATEAFF	few	TRBV5-1	TRBJ1-1	TRBD1
TGTGCCAGCAGCTTTCAGGGGGCAGTGGAGACCCAGTACTTC	CASSFQGAVETQYF	.	TRBV7-6	TRBJ2-5	TRBD1
TGTGCCAGCAGCCCAAATGGTCCCCTTCCTTCTGGGGCCAACGTCCTGACTTTC	CASSPNGPLPSGANVLTF	few	TRBV7-6	TRBJ2-6	.
TGTGCCAGCAGTGTTACAGGGGGTGAAAGCTCTGGAAACACCATATATTTT	CASSVTGGESSGNTIYF	many	TRBV7-6	TRBJ1-3	TRBD1
TGTGCCAGCTCACCATTCCCCTCGTTTGAAGCTTTCTTT	CASSPFPSFEAFF	.	TRBV18	TRBJ1-1	.
TGTGCCAGCAGCTTTACCGGGACAGGCGAGCAGTACTTC	CASSFTGTGEQYF	.	TRBV7-2	TRBJ2-7	TRBD1
TGTGCCAGCAGCCAAGGCCGGGCGGCCTACAATGAGCAGTTCTTC	CASSQGRAAYNEQFF	many	TRBV3-1	TRBJ2-1	.
TGCAGTGCCCCCCCTTTCGGGAGCCCCACGGACAATGAGCAGTTCTTC	CSAPPFGSPTDNEQFF	few	TRBV20-1	TRBJ2-1	.
TGTGCCAGCTCACCGGGACCGGACAGAACTGGCTACACCTTC	CASSPGPDRTGYTF	many	TRBV18	TRBJ1-2	.
TGTGCCAGCAGCCAGGTACCCTCAGGACTAACGGGAGCCAAAAACATTCAGTACTTC	CASSQVPSGLTGAKNIQYF	.	TRBV3-1	TRBJ2-4	.
TGTGCCAGCAGCCGCGCAGGCCGGTCCAGTGAGCAGTTCTTC	CASSRAGRSSEQFF	.	TRBV7-9	TRBJ2-1	.
TGTGCCAGCAGTTTAGGCAGGGCTCTGAACACCGGGGAGCTGTTTTTT	CASSLGRALNTGELFF	many	TRBV27	TRBJ2-2	.
TGCGCCAGCAGTGCAGGTTGGCAATTCAATGAGCAGTTCTTC	CASSAGWQFNEQFF	.	TRBV5-1	TRBJ2-1	.
TGTGCCAGCTCACCAACAGGGCCCTTCCTTTACGAGCAGTACTTC	CASSPTGPFLYEQYF	.	TRBV18	TRBJ2-7	.
TGTGCCAGCAGTAAAAATAAGGGCTACACCTTC	CASSKNKGYTF	many	TRBV11-2	TRBJ1-2	.
TGTGCCAGCAGCATGGGGACTAGCGGGAGGGCGGTCAATGAGCAGTTCTTC	CASSMGTSGRAVNEQFF	few	TRBV7-3	TRBJ2-1	TRBD2
TGTGCCAGCAGTAGAATCAGGGAAGGTGAAAAACTGTTTTTT	CASSRIREGEKLFF	many	TRBV12-3/TRBV12-4	TRBJ1-4	.
TGTGCCAGCACTTGGGGCGGGGCTAGCGGTGGCGGGGAGCTGTTTTTT	CASTWGGASGGGELFF	.	TRBV2	TRBJ2-2	TRBD2
TGTGCCAGCAGCCCCTGGGTGAACACTGAAGCTTTCTTT	CASSPWVNTEAFF	.	TRBV5-4	TRBJ1-1	.
TGTGCCAGCGCTGGGTTCCAGGGGCCTACCACGACGCGAAATAATTCACCCCTCCACTTT	CASAGFQGPTTTRNNSPLHF	.	TRBV7-6	TRBJ1-6	.
TGCAGCGTTCGACAGGGGCCTAGCACAGATACGCAGTATTTT	CSVRQGPSTDTQYF	.	TRBV29-1	TRBJ2-3	TRBD1
TGCGCCAGCAGCCACCTGGGGCGGGAGAAATACAATGAGCAGTTCTTC	CASSHLGREKYNEQFF	many	TRBV4-1	TRBJ2-1	TRBD2
TGTGCCAGCAGCACCCAACAAGGGCCCTACGAGCAGTACTTC	CASSTQQGPYEQYF	.	TRBV7-2	TRBJ2-7	.
TGTGCCAGCAGCGTAGAGGTAGCGGGATCACGAGAGACCCAGTACTTC	CASSVEVAGSRETQYF	.	TRBV9	TRBJ2-5	TRBD2
TGCGCCAGCAGCTTGAGAACAGGGCCCTACAATGAGCAGTTCTTC	CASSLRTGPYNEQFF	.	TRBV5-1	TRBJ2-1	.
TGCAGGGACGGGACTAGCGGGAGATTACACAATGAGCAGTTCTTC	CRDGTSGRLHNEQFF	few	TRBV20-1	TRBJ2-1	TRBD2
TGTGCCAGCAGCTCCGATGGAAGGGGAAGGGGCACCTACGAGCAGTACTTC	CASSSDGRGRGTYEQYF	.	TRBV28	TRBJ2-7	.
TGTGCCAGCGGGGGCAGTGAATCCTACGAGCAGTACTTC	CASGGSESYEQYF	few	TRBV9	TRBJ2-7	.
TGCAGTGCTAGAAGCCAACAGGGGACTAGCGAGGAGACCCAGTACTTC	CSARSQQGTSEETQYF	.	TRBV20-1	TRBJ2-5	TRBD2
TGCGCCAGCAGCTTGGAGAGGGATTCAAGGACCCTCCACTTT	CASSLERDSRTLHF	many	TRBV5-1	TRBJ1-6	.
TGTGCCAGCAGTGACGCTCCGGGCACAGATACGCAGTATTTT	CASSDAPGTDTQYF	many	TRBV6-4	TRBJ2-3	.
TGCAGCGCCGAGGGGGTTGGTACTGAAGCTTTCTTT	CSAEGVGTEAFF	.	TRBV29-1	TRBJ1-1	.
TGTGCCATCAGTGGGTCTGCCTACGAGCAGTACTTC	CAISGSAYEQYF	few	TRBV10-3	TRBJ2-7	.
TGCGCCAGCAAGGGGTTCGAGACAGGGGTTGGGGCCAACGTCCTGACTTTC	CASKGFETGVGANVLTF	many	TRBV5-1	TRBJ2-6	TRBD1
TGTGCCAGCAGCTCCCCGGCGACAGGGGATTCCTACGAGCAGTACTTC	CASSSPATGDSYEQYF	few	TRBV11-1	TRBJ2-7	TRBD1
TGTGCCAGCAGCTTAGCAACAGGGTCTTTTGGAAACACCATATATTTT	CASSLATGSFGNTIYF	few	TRBV7-9	TRBJ1-3	.
TGTGCCAGCAGCCTAGGGGGAGGGAGGAACCATGAAAAACTGTTTTTT	CASSLGGGRNHEKLFF	.	TRBV11-2	TRBJ1-4	.
TGTGCCAGCAGTCCGGGACAGGGGAAAGAGACCCAGTACTTC	CASSPGQGKETQYF	.	TRBV6-2/TRBV6-3	TRBJ2-5	TRBD1
TGTGCCAGCAGCTTGGCTGGGACAGGAAAAAACATTCAGTACTTC	CASSLAGTGKNIQYF	many	TRBV7-9	TRBJ2-4	TRBD1
TGTGCCAGCAGCCTAGGGGGCGGGGGTCGTTACAATGAGCAGTTCTTC	CASSLGGGGRYNEQFF	few	TRBV7-2	TRBJ2-1	.
TGCGCCAGCAGCCAAGAGGGACTAGCGGGAGTGGGTTTTGAAGATACGCAGTATTTT	CASSQEGLAGVGFEDTQYF	few	TRBV4-1	TRBJ2-3	TRBD2